This record covers a single TCR beta chain. As yet, its antigen is unknown. Sequencing was performed with immunoSEQ multiplex PCR; in TCRdb, only in-frame clones are kept and a portion is missing. Of over 20,000 clones in the sample, approximately 90% are singletons; the top ten hold approximately 2.9%. This entry comes from a study of T cells in localized non-small cell lung cancer. Study-level findings and limits: Investigators sequenced only a single tumor region, leaving heterogeneity possible. Median around 60 top-100 tumor clones were shared with paired adjacent lung. Uninvolved adjacent lung showed the highest T cell clonality, exceeding tumor.

This sequence was found in a woman aged 35-75 years with stage I lung adenocarcinoma. The input for sequencing was peripheral blood, taken before any cancer treatment.

The CDR3 DNA follows: TGTGCCAGCAGTTTATTCGGTGGTAGCGGGAGTGGTACCGGGGAGCTGTTTTTT. Translating it yields CASSLFGGSGSGTGELFF. The V and J genes are TRBV28 and TRBJ2-2, with 9 bases lining up with TRBD2. V lost 1 base, J lost 5 bases, and 11 bases stayed unmatched. The CDR3 length is 18 residues. Germline CDR1 reads MDHEN; CDR2 reads SYDVKM.